Listed here are 16 T cell receptor beta chains from one sample, sequenced in a study of blood T cell repertoires in COVID-19. This table comes from immunoSEQ multiplex PCR, and its TCRdb copy is limited to in-frame clones, with some not included. The sample shows approximately 120,000 clones, roughly four fifths of them seen only once. The specimen was peripheral blood. The receptor set was obtained from a human donor in a cohort sampled during active COVID-19.

This clone was observed once. The chain employs TRBV5-1 and TRBJ1-3; D is perhaps TRBD1 (5 bases). Trimming shortened V by 3 bases and J by 0 bases, and 13 bases separated the two germline ends. CDR3 length equals 16 residues. Germline-derived CDR1 and CDR2 are SGHRS and YFSETQ. In nucleotides, the CDR3 is TGCGCCAGCAGCTCATTACAGGCGTTCTCTGGAAACACCATATATTTT. As protein: CASSSLQAFSGNTIYF. Together with reference TRBV5-1 and TRBJ1-3, the CDR3 gives the full variable domain: KAGVTQTPRYLIKTRGQQVTLSCSPISGHRSVSWYQQTPGQGLQFLFEYFSETQRNKGNFPGRFSGRQFSNSRSEMNVSTLELGDSALYLCASSSLQAFSGNTIYFGEGSWLTVV.

This clone was observed a handful of times. This chain links TRBV7-8 with TRBJ2-1; D unresolved. The CDR3 is made up of 14 amino acids. The germline V gene encodes CDR1 SGHVS and CDR2 FQNEAQ. Trimming removed 5 bases at V and 0 bases at J, with 8 bases between. The CDR3 reads CASSRQVSYNEQFF. The CDR3 bases are TGTGCCAGCAGCCGTCAGGTCTCCTACAATGAGCAGTTCTTC.

This chain connects TRBV4-2 to TRBJ2-1; 13 bases are a match to TRBD2. Trimming took 5 bases from V and 6 from J; bases not matched to a gene: 7. Germline CDR1 LGHNA, CDR2 YNFKEQ. The length of the CDR3 is 16 residues. The CDR3 region is CASSARLAGGFNEQFF. CDR3 coding DNA: TGTGCCAGCAGCGCCAGACTAGCGGGGGGATTCAATGAGCAGTTCTTC.

The chain combines TRBV7-8 with TRBJ2-6; D is possibly TRBD2 (6 bases). Trimming left V 5 bases short and J 0 bases short, with 17 bases between. Germline CDR1 SGHVS, CDR2 FQNEAQ. This CDR3 is built from 18 residues. CDR3 sequence: CASSHSAGTFSGANVLTF. DNA of the CDR3: TGTGCCAGCAGCCATTCGGCGGGAACCTTCTCTGGGGCCAACGTCCTGACTTTC.

The J gene is TRBJ2-1, the V gene TRBV7-8, with no clear D. This CDR3 spans 15 amino acids. Germline CDR1 is SGHVS and CDR2 is FQNEAQ. Trimming stripped 5 bases from V and 10 bases from J, with 21 bases between. The CDR3 DNA reads as TGTGCCAGCAGCCCCAACCCTTTCGACAATACCGAGCAGTTCTTC. Its protein is CASSPNPFDNTEQFF.

The chain uses TRBV5-1 and TRBJ2-7; tentatively, D is TRBD1 (6 bases). CDR1 SGHRS and CDR2 YFSETQ come from the germline V gene. CDR3 length: 14 amino acids. Trimming cost V 6 bases and J 1 base, with 14 bases left between them. CDR3 protein: CASTPGAGSYEQYF. As DNA, the CDR3 is TGCGCCAGCACCCCAGGGGCCGGATCCTACGAGCAGTACTTC.

The chain couples TRBV19 to TRBJ2-1, with 14 bases fitting TRBD2. V was pared by 4 bases and J by 5 bases, with 4 bases of the junction left unmatched. This CDR3 has 16 amino acids. Looked up from germline, CDR1 is LNHDA and CDR2 is SQIVND (reference sequence). In nucleotides, the CDR3 is TGTGCCAGTAGTAAAAGGACTAGCGGGGGGAACAATGAGCAGTTCTTC. Its protein is CASSKRTSGGNNEQFF. The whole variable domain, filled in from reference TRBV19 and TRBJ2-1, reads DGGITQSPKYLFRKEGQNVTLSCEQNLNHDAMYWYRQDPGQGLRLIYYSQIVNDFQKGDIAEGYSVSREKKESFPLTVTSAQKNPTAFYLCASSKRTSGGNNEQFFGPGTRLTVL.

The chain joins TRBV4-2 to TRBJ2-7; D might be TRBD2 (6 bases). The germline CDR1 and CDR2 sequences are LGHNA and YNFKEQ. V dropped 0 bases and J dropped 2 bases, with 17 bases sitting between them. This CDR3 region has 17 residues. The CDR3: CASSQDRAGRLPYEQYF. The CDR3 nucleotides read TGTGCCAGCAGCCAAGATCGGGCGGGACGACTGCCCTACGAGCAGTACTTC.

The chain employs TRBV12-3 or TRBV12-4 and TRBJ2-7, with TRBD1 as a possible D gene (6 bases). Trimming took 1 base from V and 2 from J, leaving 6 bases between them. This CDR3 is 13 amino acids long. The CDR3 spells CASSLGGPYEQYF. CDR3 bases: TGTGCCAGCAGTTTAGGGGGGCCCTACGAGCAGTACTTC.

V gene TRBV3-1 (or the pseudogene TRBV3-2) combines with J gene TRBJ1-3, with TRBD1 as a possible D gene (6 bases). The CDR3 runs 14 residues. In germline, CDR1 is LGHDT, CDR2 YNNKEL (reference sequence). The germline V and J ends were trimmed by 3 bases and 2 bases, with 8 bases remaining between them. The CDR3 DNA follows: TGTGCCAGCAGCCAGGGGGCGCCTGGAAACACCATATATTTT. It codes for CASSQGAPGNTIYF.

The J gene is TRBJ1-5, the V gene TRBV5-6; 11 bases line up with TRBD1. The germline V gene has CDR1 SGHDT and CDR2 YYEEEE. The trim removed 2 bases at V and 6 bases at J, leaving 7 bases unmatched. The CDR3 has 16 amino acids. CDR3 bases: TGTGCCAGCAGCTTAAGACCGGGACAGGGGGTTCAGCCCCAGCATTTT. Its translation is CASSLRPGQGVQPQHF.

The chain has TRBV11-2 and TRBJ2-5; possible D gene TRBD1, 6 bases. This CDR3 has 14 residues. CDR1 and CDR2 from the germline V gene are SGHAT and FQNNGV. The V end was cut by 4 bases, the J end by 5 bases, with 14 bases between. The CDR3 DNA reads TGTGCCAGCAGCTCCACAGGGAGTGGGGAGACCCAGTACTTC. It yields the protein CASSSTGSGETQYF.

The chain links TRBV28 to TRBJ1-2, with TRBD1 as a possible D gene (5 bases). Germline CDR1 and CDR2: MDHEN and SYDVKM. Trimming stripped 8 bases from V and 2 bases from J, with 18 bases between. The CDR3 covers 15 residues. The CDR3 protein is CASLRRGLSNYGYTF. The CDR3 nucleotides are TGTGCCAGCCTCAGGAGGGGCCTGTCCAACTATGGCTACACCTTC.

The chain joins TRBV7-8 to TRBJ2-3; 11 positions agree with TRBD2. The CDR3 is 17 residues long. J lost 5 bases, V lost 1 base, and 8 bases had no gene match. Germline CDR1 is SGHVS and CDR2 is FQNEAQ. CDR3 loop: CASSLDSGGAGIDTQYF. In DNA, the CDR3 is TGTGCCAGCAGCTTAGATAGCGGGGGGGCCGGGATAGATACGCAGTATTTT.

V gene TRBV9 combines with J gene TRBJ1-3; TRBD1 matches 11 bases. CDR1 is SGDLS and CDR2 is YYNGEE in the germline V gene. V lost 4 bases, J lost 0 bases, and 3 bases stayed unmatched. The CDR3 has 16 amino acids. CDR3 sequence reads: CASSPGQGVSGNTIYF. Written as DNA, the CDR3 is TGTGCCAGCAGCCCGGGACAGGGGGTCTCTGGAAACACCATATATTTT.

The V call is TRBV6-2 or TRBV6-3, the J call TRBJ2-3, with TRBD1 identical over 8 bases. CDR1 MNHEY and CDR2 SVGEGT come from the germline V gene. The CDR3 is 19 residues long. J was trimmed by 4 bases and V by 5 bases; bases with no gene match: 20. The CDR3 reads CASSGDRPTPLSSADTQYF. DNA of the CDR3: TGTGCCAGCAGTGGGGACAGGCCCACTCCCCTCTCCTCTGCAGATACGCAGTATTTT.